Presented here are 32 T cell receptor beta chains from one specimen sequenced in a study of blood T cell repertoires in COVID-19. The protocol was immunoSEQ multiplex PCR, while the TCRdb copy is restricted to in-frame clones and leaves out a portion. There are 350,000 to 450,000 clones in the sample; 80% to 90% occur only once, and about 7.1% lies in the top ten. The material sequenced was peripheral blood. Source of these receptors: a woman aged 55-69 years with COVID-19, enrolled during active disease.

The chain combines TRBV7-2 with TRBJ2-3, with TRBD2 matching 9 bases. Trimming cost V 0 bases and J 10 bases; bases outside gene matches: 2. Germline V gene sequence: CDR1 SGHTA, CDR2 FQGNSA. CDR3 length equals 13 residues. For the CDR3, the DNA is TGTGCCAGCAGCTTAGCACTAGCGGGTGCGCAGTATTTT. This encodes CASSLALAGAQYF.

This clone appeared a single time. The J gene is TRBJ1-1, the V gene TRBV6-2 or TRBV6-3, with D hard to call. The CDR3 sequence is 14 residues long. Germline CDR1 reads MNHEY; CDR2 reads SVGEGT. V gave up 2 bases and J gave up 5 bases, with 12 bases separating them. The CDR3 DNA reads as TGTGCCAGCAGTTACCGTACACTAAGGACTGAAGCTTTCTTT. This sequence encodes CASSYRTLRTEAFF.

This chain connects TRBV3-1 (or the pseudogene TRBV3-2) to TRBJ2-7, with 7 bases matching TRBD2. V gave up 4 bases and J gave up 0 bases; unmatched junction bases: 3. This CDR3 has 14 residues. Germline values: CDR1 LGHDT, CDR2 YNNKEL (reference sequence). This CDR3 is CASSPGGNSYEQYF. CDR3 bases: TGTGCCAGCAGCCCCGGGGGGAACTCCTACGAGCAGTACTTC.

The V and J genes are TRBV9 and TRBJ2-7, with TRBD2 as a possible D gene (5 bases). CDR3 length: 13 amino acids. The ends were cut back, 1 base at V and 6 bases at J, with 11 bases in the middle. The germline V gene has CDR1 SGDLS and CDR2 YYNGEE. The CDR3 DNA reads as TGTGCCAGCAGCGTAAGTCCCGAGGGCGAGCAGTACTTC. It translates to CASSVSPEGEQYF. Complete variable domain (other parts from reference TRBV9 and TRBJ2-7): DSGVTQTPKHLITATGQRVTLRCSPRSGDLSVYWYQQSLDQGLQFLIQYYNGEERAKGNILERFSAQQFPDLHSELNLSSLELGDSALYFCASSVSPEGEQYFGPGTRLTVT.

V and J are TRBV5-1 and TRBJ1-4; 8 bases are shared with TRBD1. Germline V gene data show CDR1 as SGHRS and CDR2 as YFSETQ. There are 17 residues in the CDR3. With 4 bases clipped from V and 0 bases from J, the junction kept 8 bases outside the gene matches. The CDR3 DNA follows: TGCGCCAGCAGCGCCGGACAGGGCCGTGCAACTAATGAAAAACTGTTTTTT. Protein product: CASSAGQGRATNEKLFF. Supplemented by reference TRBV5-1 and TRBJ1-4, the full variable domain reads KAGVTQTPRYLIKTRGQQVTLSCSPISGHRSVSWYQQTPGQGLQFLFEYFSETQRNKGNFPGRFSGRQFSNSRSEMNVSTLELGDSALYLCASSAGQGRATNEKLFFGSGTQLSVL.

This clone was found a few times. The junction and the germline gene differ at one end; a read error may be behind it. The rearrangement uses TRBV6-1 and TRBJ2-6; the match to TRBD1 covers 7 bases. CDR3 size: 16 residues. Germline CDR1 MNHNS, CDR2 SASEGT. As DNA, the CDR3 is TGTGCCAGCAATGAAAGACAGGGCGCTGGGGCCAACGTCCTGACTTTC. This gives the protein CASNERQGAGANVLTF.

This clone was recorded only once. The V gene is TRBV2, the J gene TRBJ2-5; 8 nucleotides agree with TRBD1. The germline V gene encodes CDR1 SNHLY and CDR2 FYNNEI. CDR3 length: 14 residues. V shed 10 bases, J shed 4 bases, and the junction held 11 bases outside the gene matches. CDR3 nucleotides: TGTGCCACCCCCACTACCGGGACAGGAGAGACCCAGTACTTC. Encoded protein: CATPTTGTGETQYF.

The chain combines TRBV25-1 with TRBJ2-6; 7 nucleotides agree with TRBD2. The V and J ends lost 5 bases and 1 base, in that order; junction bases with no gene match: 11. Germline CDR1 is MGHDK and CDR2 is SYGVNS. The CDR3 loop spans 18 amino acids. The CDR3 coding sequence is TGTGCCAGCAGTCATCCTAGCGGTTCAACGTCTGGGGCCAACGTCCTGACTTTC. Amino acids: CASSHPSGSTSGANVLTF. Complete variable domain (other parts from reference TRBV25-1 and TRBJ2-6): EADIYQTPRYLVIGTGKKITLECSQTMGHDKMYWYQQDPGMELHLIHYSYGVNSTEKGDLSSESTVSRIRTEHFPLTLESARPSHTSQYLCASSHPSGSTSGANVLTFGAGSRLTVL.

This chain uses TRBV4-3 with TRBJ1-4, with 8 bases identical to TRBD1. This CDR3 spans 15 amino acids. Germline-derived CDR1 and CDR2 are LGHNA and YSLEER. Trimming cost V 1 base and J 8 bases; bases outside gene matches: 6. Here the CDR3 DNA reads TGCGCCAGCAGCCAAGGGACAGGGAGACGGGAAAAACTGTTTTTT. Protein sequence: CASSQGTGRREKLFF.

The rearrangement links TRBV19 to TRBJ2-2; D gene uncertain. The CDR3 is 15 amino acids. Germline loops: CDR1 LNHDA, CDR2 SQIVND (reference sequence). Trimming shortened V by 5 bases and J by 1 base, and 11 bases separated the two germline ends. The CDR3 here is CASSPGSWNTGELFF. CDR3 nucleotides: TGTGCCAGTAGTCCCGGGTCCTGGAACACCGGGGAGCTGTTTTTT. Drawing the rest from reference TRBV19 and TRBJ2-2, the complete variable domain is DGGITQSPKYLFRKEGQNVTLSCEQNLNHDAMYWYRQDPGQGLRLIYYSQIVNDFQKGDIAEGYSVSREKKESFPLTVTSAQKNPTAFYLCASSPGSWNTGELFFGEGSRLTVL.

The rearrangement uses TRBV9 and TRBJ1-2; D is unclear. In germline, CDR1 is SGDLS, CDR2 YYNGEE. Trimming stripped 4 bases from V and 5 bases from J, with 12 bases between. The CDR3 covers 13 residues. CDR3: CASSQGGEYGYTF. In DNA, the CDR3 is TGTGCCAGCAGCCAAGGTGGGGAGTATGGCTACACCTTC.

This chain joins TRBV5-4 and TRBJ1-2; D is undetermined. Germline CDR1 SGHNT, CDR2 YYREEE (reference sequence). Trimming stripped 1 base from V and 0 bases from J, with 4 bases between. This CDR3 contains 13 residues. The CDR3 DNA is TGTGCCAGCAGCTTGCCAGCTAACTATGGCTACACCTTC. Translated, it gives CASSLPANYGYTF.

For this clone: A much more abundant neighbour one base away suggests this may be a read error. The V gene is TRBV4-1, the J gene TRBJ2-1, with D possibly being TRBD2 (5 bases). Germline V gives CDR1 MGHRA, CDR2 YSYEKL. V was clipped by 1 base and J by 5 bases, with 15 bases between them. The CDR3 sequence is 16 residues long. Here the CDR3 DNA reads TGCGCCAGCAGCCAAGCTACCGGGATTATAGACAATGAGCAGTTCTTC. Protein: CASSQATGIIDNEQFF.

J is TRBJ2-2 and V is TRBV7-3; D is perhaps TRBD2 (6 bases). Trimming stripped 0 bases from V and 0 bases from J, with 11 bases between. The CDR3 runs to 17 residues. Germline values: CDR1 SGHTA, CDR2 FQGTGA. CDR3 protein: CASSLTRERANTGELFF. As DNA, the CDR3 is TGTGCCAGCAGCTTAACCAGGGAGCGGGCGAACACCGGGGAGCTGTTTTTT.

The chain carries TRBV2 and TRBJ2-2; the D gene is possibly TRBD2 (5 bases). Germline V gene lookup returns CDR1 SNHLY and CDR2 FYNNEI. The CDR3 loop spans 15 amino acids. The V end lost 3 bases, the J end lost 5 bases, and 13 bases lay between the germline ends. CDR3 sequence reads: CASSDRRADTGELFF. CDR3 nucleotide sequence: TGTGCCAGCAGTGACAGGCGGGCAGATACCGGGGAGCTGTTTTTT.

This rearrangement joins TRBV5-1 to TRBJ1-1; D perhaps matches TRBD1 (5 bases). V gave up 6 bases and J gave up 1 base, with 13 bases separating them. Germline V gene lookup returns CDR1 SGHRS and CDR2 YFSETQ. The CDR3 extends over 14 amino acids. DNA of the CDR3: TGCGCCAGCACCTGGGGGGGTTCGAACACTGAAGCTTTCTTT. Residues: CASTWGGSNTEAFF.

The V and J genes are TRBV7-9 and TRBJ1-2; D remains unclear. The ends were cut back, 5 bases at V and 8 bases at J, with 18 bases in the middle. The CDR3 covers 14 residues. CDR1 is SEHNR and CDR2 is FQNEAQ in the germline V gene (reference sequence). The CDR3 bases are TGTGCCAGCAGCCTCCCTGGGCTCTTCCACGGCTACACCTTC. Its protein product is CASSLPGLFHGYTF.

For this clone: Other nucleotide sequences in the sample specify the same CDR3. V gene TRBV7-2 combines with J gene TRBJ1-5; 7 nucleotides agree with TRBD1. V shed 1 base, J shed 2 bases, and the junction held 2 bases outside the gene matches. CDR3 size: 15 residues. The germline CDR1 and CDR2 sequences are SGHTA and FQGNSA. In DNA form, the CDR3 reads TGTGCCAGCAGCTTAGTAGGGGGCGGCAATCAGCCCCAGCATTTT. Encoded protein: CASSLVGGGNQPQHF.

This sequence joins TRBV30 and TRBJ2-3; D tentatively fits TRBD1 or TRBD2 (5 bases each). Germline V gene lookup returns CDR1 GTSNPN and CDR2 SVGIG (reference sequence). This CDR3 region has 12 residues. Trimming left V 5 bases short and J 7 bases short, with 13 bases between. DNA of the CDR3: TGTGCCTGGGAGGGGAACTTAAATACGCAGTATTTT. As protein: CAWEGNLNTQYF. The whole variable domain, filled in from reference TRBV30 and TRBJ2-3, reads SQTIHQWPATLVQPVGSPLSLECTVEGTSNPNLYWYRQAAGRGLQLLFYSVGIGQISSEVPQNLSASRPQDRQFILSSKKLLLSDSGFYLCAWEGNLNTQYFGPGTRLTVL.

The chain uses TRBV19 and TRBJ1-2; D remains unclear. Trimming stripped 7 bases from V and 8 bases from J, with 20 bases between. Germline CDR1 reads LNHDA; CDR2 reads SQIVND (reference sequence). The CDR3 totals 14 residues. The CDR3 DNA follows: TGTGCCAGTAAGATGCGGGAAACTGGCTGGGGCTACACCTTC. It translates to CASKMRETGWGYTF.

The CDR3 protein is CAISDQARLPYEQYF. DNA for the CDR3: TGTGCCATCAGTGACCAAGCTCGCTTGCCCTACGAGCAGTACTTC. The chain couples TRBV10-3 to TRBJ2-7; D is uncertain. Germline V gene lookup returns CDR1 ENHRY and CDR2 SYGVKD. V gave up 3 bases and J gave up 2 bases, with 14 bases separating them. This CDR3 contains 15 residues.

This sequence joins TRBV7-3 and TRBJ2-1, with D perhaps matching TRBD2 (7 bases). The CDR3 is made up of 15 amino acids. The V and J ends lost 7 bases and 3 bases respectively, with 16 bases between them. Per the germline V gene, CDR1 is SGHTA and CDR2 is FQGTGA. CDR3 amino acids: CASTPPGGLYNEQFF. CDR3 nucleotides: TGTGCCAGCACCCCCCCGGGGGGCCTCTACAATGAGCAGTTCTTC. Using reference TRBV7-3 and TRBJ2-1 for the parts outside the CDR3, the full variable domain is GAGVSQTPSNKVTEKGKYVELRCDPISGHTALYWYRQSLGQGPEFLIYFQGTGAADDSGLPNDRFFAVRPEGSVSTLKIQRTERGDSAVYLCASTPPGGLYNEQFFGPGTRLTVL.

The genes are TRBV21-1 and TRBJ2-7; the DNA was not compared with TRBD2, the D call given in the table. TRBV21-1 is shown as a pseudogene. The CDR3 spans 15 residues. The DNA of the CDR3 is TGTGCCAGCAGCAAACGGGGGGGTAGTATTTACGAGCAGTACTTC. Translation gives CASSKRGGSIYEQYF.

The J gene is TRBJ2-3, the V gene TRBV6-4; perhaps TRBD1 as D (5 bases). With 2 bases removed from V and 0 bases from J, the gap between germline ends came to 12 bases. This CDR3 contains 16 residues. Per the germline V gene, CDR1 is MRHNA and CDR2 is SNTAGT. CDR3 coding DNA: TGTGCCAGCAGTGACAGGGGCTATACTAGCACAGATACGCAGTATTTT. Translated, it gives CASSDRGYTSTDTQYF.

The chain has TRBV19 and TRBJ2-7; D is possibly TRBD1 (6 bases). Germline CDR1 reads LNHDA; CDR2 reads SQIVND (reference sequence). This CDR3 has 15 amino acids. Trimming took off 4 bases at V and 2 bases at J, with 15 bases between the two ends. CDR3 DNA: TGTGCCAGTAGTAGGACAGCCCTCCCGACCTACGAGCAGTACTTC. Translating it yields CASSRTALPTYEQYF.

The J gene is TRBJ1-2, the V gene TRBV19; no definite D call. Trimming pared 8 bases from V and 2 bases from J, leaving 15 bases between. CDR3 size: 14 residues. Germline V gene lookup returns CDR1 LNHDA and CDR2 SQIVND (reference sequence). The CDR3 DNA follows: TGTGCCAGTTCCCCTCGGGAGGGAAACTATGGCTACACCTTC. Its translation is CASSPREGNYGYTF.

About this clone: Other DNA sequences in this specimen translate into the identical CDR3. The J gene is TRBJ1-1, the V gene TRBV19; D uncertain. The length of the CDR3 is 12 residues. Between the trimmed V and J ends, which lost 4 bases and 1 base, there was a span of 4 bases. Germline assignment: CDR1 LNHDA and CDR2 SQIVND (reference sequence). In DNA, the CDR3 is TGTGCCAGTAGTACGGGGAACACTGAAGCTTTCTTT. Its translation is CASSTGNTEAFF.

The V gene is TRBV30, the J gene TRBJ1-5; 7 bases line up with TRBD1. From germline, CDR1 is GTSNPN and CDR2 SVGIG (reference sequence). The CDR3 runs 12 residues. The V and J ends lost 2 bases and 5 bases, in that order; junction bases with no gene match: 0. The DNA for the CDR3 is TGTGCCTGGAGTACAGGGGATCAGCCCCAGCATTTT. Amino acid sequence: CAWSTGDQPQHF.

This chain links TRBV12-5 with TRBJ2-2, with D perhaps TRBD2 (5 bases). Germline V lookup: CDR1 LGHNT, CDR2 FRNRAP. The CDR3 is 15 amino acids. V was clipped by 7 bases and J by 1 base, with 13 bases between them. The CDR3 nucleotides read TGTGCTAGTGAATCGAGAGGGCGGAACACCGGGGAGCTGTTTTTT. This translates into CASESRGRNTGELFF.

The rearrangement links TRBV19 to TRBJ1-2; 7 bases are a match to TRBD1. The germline CDR1 and CDR2 sequences are LNHDA and SQIVND (reference sequence). V shed 3 bases and J 5 bases; nucleotides not matched to a gene: 6. The CDR3 is made up of 14 amino acids. CDR3 in amino acids: CASSMQGQIYGYTF. CDR3 nucleotides: TGTGCCAGTAGTATGCAGGGACAGATTTATGGCTACACCTTC.

The chain joins TRBV27 to TRBJ1-1; TRBD1 agrees at 8 bases. V was clipped by 5 bases and J by 1 base; unmatched bases: 24. The germline CDR1 and CDR2 sequences are MNHEY and SMNVEV (reference sequence). This CDR3 contains 21 residues. In DNA, the CDR3 is TGTGCCAGCAGTCCCCGCAAAACCTTCGGGACAGGAGACTGGAAGAACACTGAAGCTTTCTTT. This sequence encodes CASSPRKTFGTGDWKNTEAFF.

CDR3 protein: CASGPDSSNYGYTF. DNA of the CDR3: TGCGCCAGCGGCCCGGACAGCTCAAACTATGGCTACACCTTC. The V and J genes are TRBV5-1 and TRBJ1-2; TRBD1 is a possible D gene (6 bases). In germline, CDR1 is SGHRS, CDR2 YFSETQ. This CDR3 has 14 amino acids. V shed 7 bases and J shed 2 bases, with 15 bases lying between them. The full variable domain, completed using reference TRBV5-1 and TRBJ1-2, is KAGVTQTPRYLIKTRGQQVTLSCSPISGHRSVSWYQQTPGQGLQFLFEYFSETQRNKGNFPGRFSGRQFSNSRSEMNVSTLELGDSALYLCASGPDSSNYGYTFGSGTRLTVV.